The 27 T cell receptor beta chains below all came from one sample that was sequenced in a study of shared clonotypes between healthy human individuals. Assay: immunoSEQ multiplex PCR; the TCRdb copy retains only in-frame clones and omits some. The sample has approximately 2.4 million clones; nearly 97% are singletons. Sequenced material: naive CD4+ T cells sorted from blood. Sample subset: CD45RA+ positively selected. These receptors were collected from a man between 18 and 35 years old in good health.

Only one count was recorded for this clone. The chain uses TRBV29-1 and TRBJ1-2; unclear D gene. Germline lookup yields CDR1 SQVTM and CDR2 ANQGSEA. Trimming removed 2 bases at V and 4 bases at J, with 14 bases between. The CDR3 extends over 14 amino acids. Here the CDR3 reads CSVERAGASYGYTF. As DNA, the CDR3 is TGCAGCGTTGAAAGGGCAGGAGCGAGCTATGGCTACACCTTC.

The chain carries TRBV7-9 and TRBJ2-5; D gene ambiguous. The V end was cut by 3 bases, the J end by 5 bases, with 13 bases between. The CDR3 is 14 residues long. Germline CDR1 SEHNR, CDR2 FQNEAQ (reference sequence). CDR3 in amino acids: CASSFLALIETQYF. Here the CDR3 DNA reads TGTGCCAGCAGCTTTCTGGCTCTGATCGAGACCCAGTACTTC.

This clone came up once. The chain has TRBV11-3 and TRBJ1-1; TRBD1 matches 8 bases. This CDR3 contains 14 residues. With 5 bases clipped from V and 4 bases from J, the junction kept 6 bases outside the gene matches. Germline CDR1 reads SGHNT; CDR2 reads YENEEA. The CDR3 bases are TGTGCCAGCAGCCCGGACAGGGTGAGCACTGAAGCTTTCTTT. Amino acids: CASSPDRVSTEAFF. Variable domain in full (rest from reference TRBV11-3 and TRBJ1-1): EAGVVQSPRYKIIEKKQPVAFWCNPISGHNTLYWYLQNLGQGPELLIRYENEEAVDDSQLPKDRFSAERLKGVDSTLKIQPAELGDSAVYLCASSPDRVSTEAFFGQGTRLTVV.

Note on this clone: The identical CDR3 is also encoded by other nucleotide sequences in the sample. The chain recombines TRBV5-1 with TRBJ2-7; D gene ambiguous. This CDR3 has 12 residues. Trimming shortened V by 0 bases and J by 4 bases, and 5 bases separated the two germline ends. Germline V gene sequence: CDR1 SGHRS, CDR2 YFSETQ. CDR3 nucleotides: TGCGCCAGCAGCTTGGGCGTATACGAGCAGTACTTC. It translates to CASSLGVYEQYF.

The chain uses TRBV27 and TRBJ2-1; the D gene could be TRBD1 or TRBD2 (5 bases each). CDR3 size: 16 residues. Trimming pared 0 bases from V and 5 bases from J, leaving 14 bases between. Germline CDR1 reads MNHEY; CDR2 reads SMNVEV (reference sequence). CDR3 sequence reads: CASSLSVPGPHNEQFF. The CDR3 region has the DNA TGTGCCAGCAGTTTATCGGTACCGGGACCACACAATGAGCAGTTCTTC.

The rearrangement joins TRBV5-1 to TRBJ1-4, with TRBD1 matching 11 bases. The V and J ends lost 2 bases and 8 bases, in that order; junction bases with no gene match: 5. The germline V gene has CDR1 SGHRS and CDR2 YFSETQ. This CDR3 spans 15 amino acids. CDR3 nucleotide sequence: TGCGCCAGCAGCTTACCGGGACAGGGGGAAGAAAAACTGTTTTTT. It is translated as CASSLPGQGEEKLFF.

The V call is TRBV7-2, the J call TRBJ2-7, with D perhaps matching TRBD1 or TRBD2 (5 bases each). V was pared by 5 bases and J by 7 bases, with 15 bases between. Germline CDR1 is SGHTA and CDR2 is FQGNSA. The CDR3 covers 13 residues. CDR3 protein: CASSPRRGEEQYF. In DNA form, the CDR3 reads TGTGCCAGCAGCCCCCGTAGGGGAGAGGAGCAGTACTTC.

The gene calls are TRBV27 and TRBJ1-1; 7 bases match TRBD1. V lost 8 bases, J lost 0 bases, and 6 bases stayed unmatched. CDR3 length equals 14 residues. The germline V gene has CDR1 MNHEY and CDR2 SMNVEV (reference sequence). The CDR3 spells CASGRGQVNTEAFF. The CDR3 DNA reads TGTGCCAGCGGGAGGGGGCAGGTGAACACTGAAGCTTTCTTT.

This chain joins TRBV29-1 and TRBJ1-2; 10 bases agree with TRBD1. This CDR3 has 12 amino acids. The V gene end was trimmed by 7 bases and the J gene end by 7 bases; junction bases not matched to a gene: 6. Germline values: CDR1 SQVTM, CDR2 ANQGSEA. The CDR3: CSDRQGALGYTF. The CDR3 DNA reads as TGCAGCGACCGACAGGGGGCGCTTGGCTACACCTTC.

J is TRBJ2-2 and V is TRBV6-1; 11 bases align to TRBD2. Germline CDR1 reads MNHNS; CDR2 reads SASEGT. The CDR3 loop spans 18 amino acids. Trimming took 4 bases from V and 4 from J; bases not matched to a gene: 11. The CDR3 loop is CASSVNSGGAKGTGELFF. For the CDR3, the DNA is TGTGCCAGCAGTGTAAATAGCGGGGGGGCCAAGGGCACCGGGGAGCTGTTTTTT.

The genes are TRBV19 and TRBJ2-7; 10 bases match TRBD2. Germline CDR1 reads LNHDA; CDR2 reads SQIVND (reference sequence). The length of the CDR3 is 18 residues. Trimming cost V 5 bases and J 6 bases; bases outside gene matches: 19. CDR3 region: CASSPRASGRPVPGEQYF. The CDR3 DNA reads as TGTGCCAGTAGTCCCCGCGCTAGCGGGAGACCCGTACCGGGCGAGCAGTACTTC.

CDR3 sequence (DNA): TGTGCCAGCAGCTTAACGAGCCGGGGCGAGCAGTACTTC. Translating it yields CASSLTSRGEQYF. The chain is built from TRBV7-3 and TRBJ2-7; D may be TRBD2 (5 bases). This CDR3 is 13 amino acids long. Between the trimmed V and J ends, which lost 0 bases and 6 bases, there was a span of 9 bases. Germline V gene data show CDR1 as SGHTA and CDR2 as FQGTGA.

The gene calls are TRBV6-6 and TRBJ1-2; the D is unclear. The germline V gene encodes CDR1 MNHNY and CDR2 SVGAGI (reference sequence). V was clipped by 6 bases and J by 6 bases, with 11 bases between them. The CDR3 has 12 amino acids. This CDR3 is CASSHQEDGYTF. Written as DNA, the CDR3 is TGTGCCAGCAGCCACCAGGAAGATGGCTACACCTTC.

The chain carries TRBV5-6 and TRBJ2-5, with 9 bases lining up with TRBD1. V shed 4 bases and J 0 bases; nucleotides not matched to a gene: 7. Germline CDR1 is SGHDT and CDR2 is YYEEEE. The CDR3 extends over 16 amino acids. CDR3 loop: CASSTRTGEYQETQYF. The CDR3 DNA is TGTGCCAGCAGCACCCGGACAGGGGAGTACCAAGAGACCCAGTACTTC.

This chain connects TRBV11-2 to TRBJ2-1, with 8 bases that match TRBD2. CDR3 length: 14 amino acids. Germline CDR1 and CDR2: SGHAT and FQNNGV. Trimming at V came to 5 bases and at J to 6 bases, leaving 6 bases not matched to a gene. The CDR3 reads CASSLPGLGNEQFF. CDR3 sequence (DNA): TGTGCCAGCAGCCTCCCGGGACTAGGCAATGAGCAGTTCTTC.

There are a few counts of this clone. CDR3 nucleotides: TGTGCCTGGGACAGGAACGATCAGCCCCAGCATTTT. Amino acid sequence: CAWDRNDQPQHF. This chain links TRBV30 with TRBJ1-5; perhaps TRBD1 as D (6 bases). This CDR3 region has 12 residues. The V gene lost 5 bases and the J gene lost 5 bases, with 10 bases spanning the gap. Germline CDR1 reads GTSNPN; CDR2 reads SVGIG (reference sequence).

The chain employs TRBV10-3 and TRBJ1-5; 7 nucleotides match TRBD1. With 4 bases clipped from V and 1 base from J, the junction kept 4 bases outside the gene matches. Germline loops: CDR1 ENHRY, CDR2 SYGVKD. The CDR3 is 15 amino acids. DNA of the CDR3: TGTGCCATCAGTGCTACAGGGGTAAGCAATCAGCCCCAGCATTTT. As protein: CAISATGVSNQPQHF.

The chain is built from TRBV11-2 and TRBJ1-1; weak D call: TRBD1 (6 bases). This CDR3 has 14 amino acids. The germline gives CDR1 SGHAT, CDR2 FQNNGV. Trimming took 4 bases from V and 5 from J, leaving 14 bases between them. The CDR3, as DNA: TGTGCCAGCAGCTCCGCGGGGGCGCAGACTGAAGCTTTCTTT. Amino acids: CASSSAGAQTEAFF.

Only one count was recorded for this clone. This chain connects TRBV5-6 to TRBJ2-7, with D perhaps TRBD2 (6 bases). Germline V gene sequence: CDR1 SGHDT, CDR2 YYEEEE. The CDR3 loop spans 15 amino acids. Trimming pared 4 bases from V and 7 bases from J, leaving 21 bases between. Here the CDR3 DNA reads TGTGCCAGCAGCACCTTAGGGCAGCGGGTGGAGGAGCAGTACTTC. It encodes CASSTLGQRVEEQYF.

This clone showed up just a few times. The sample holds other DNA sequences that translate to the same CDR3. The V and J genes are TRBV2 and TRBJ1-2, with 8 bases aligning to TRBD1. The trim removed 6 bases at V and 5 bases at J, leaving 5 bases unmatched. The CDR3 runs 13 residues. The germline V gene encodes CDR1 SNHLY and CDR2 FYNNEI. DNA for the CDR3: TGTGCCAGCAGGGGGACAGGCCCTTATGGCTACACCTTC. This translates into CASRGTGPYGYTF.

The chain recombines TRBV6-6 with TRBJ2-7, with TRBD2 matching over 8 bases. Germline loops: CDR1 MNHNY, CDR2 SVGAGI (reference sequence). V was pared by 4 bases and J by 2 bases, with 7 bases of the junction left unmatched. CDR3 size: 15 residues. The CDR3 region is CASSSARGATYEQYF. The CDR3 DNA follows: TGTGCCAGCAGTTCCGCGCGGGGGGCGACCTACGAGCAGTACTTC.

The V gene is TRBV5-1, the J gene TRBJ1-1, with D perhaps TRBD1 (5 bases). Germline V CDR1 and CDR2: SGHRS, YFSETQ. V lost 0 bases and J lost 1, with 10 bases in between. The CDR3 extends over 15 amino acids. CDR3 in amino acids: CASSLGGISNTEAFF. The CDR3 nucleotides read TGCGCCAGCAGCTTGGGGGGCATCTCGAACACTGAAGCTTTCTTT.

The rearrangement uses TRBV6-1 and TRBJ1-4; D call uncertain. The CDR3 loop spans 13 amino acids. The germline V gene has CDR1 MNHNS and CDR2 SASEGT. V was shortened by 7 bases and J by 5 bases, with 11 bases between the two germline ends. Here the CDR3 DNA reads TGTGCCAGCACATTCACAGAGAATGAAAAACTGTTTTTT. Translating gives CASTFTENEKLFF.

This CDR3 is CASSLIGTGLTLNTEAFF. The CDR3, as DNA: TGTGCCAGCAGCTTAATAGGGACAGGGTTAACCCTGAACACTGAAGCTTTCTTT. The chain employs TRBV7-9 and TRBJ1-1; the match to TRBD1 covers 9 bases. The junction had 10 bases not matched to a gene; V was cut back by 2 bases and J by 0 bases. The CDR3 consists of 18 residues. Looked up from germline, CDR1 is SEHNR and CDR2 is FQNEAQ (reference sequence). Drawing the rest from reference TRBV7-9 and TRBJ1-1, the complete variable domain is DTGVSQNPRHKITKRGQNVTFRCDPISEHNRLYWYRQTLGQGPEFLTYFQNEAQLEKSRLLSDRFSAERPKGSFSTLEIQRTEQGDSAMYLCASSLIGTGLTLNTEAFFGQGTRLTVV.

CDR3: CAWSPLGAGGNTIYF. CDR3 DNA: TGTGCCTGGAGCCCACTGGGGGCGGGTGGAAACACCATATATTTT. The gene calls are TRBV30 and TRBJ1-3, with D perhaps matching TRBD1 (6 bases). Deletions cut 3 bases from V and 3 bases from J, with 15 bases between. The CDR3 runs to 15 residues. Germline CDR1 and CDR2: GTSNPN and SVGIG (reference sequence). The complete variable domain, with remaining parts taken from reference TRBV30 and TRBJ1-3, reads SQTIHQWPATLVQPVGSPLSLECTVEGTSNPNLYWYRQAAGRGLQLLFYSVGIGQISSEVPQNLSASRPQDRQFILSSKKLLLSDSGFYLCAWSPLGAGGNTIYFGEGSWLTVV.

The CDR3 DNA follows: TGTGCCAGCAGTGTACGACCCGATACCTACGAGCAGTACTTC. Translating it yields CASSVRPDTYEQYF. V gene TRBV2 combines with J gene TRBJ2-7; D ambiguous. CDR1 and CDR2 from the germline V gene are SNHLY and FYNNEI. V was clipped by 4 bases and J by 2 bases, with 12 bases between them. This CDR3 spans 14 amino acids.

The chain joins TRBV5-1 to TRBJ2-3; perhaps D is TRBD1 or TRBD2 (5 bases each). Trimming removed 0 bases at V and 0 bases at J, with 14 bases between. CDR1 SGHRS and CDR2 YFSETQ come from the germline V gene. The CDR3 is 17 residues long. The CDR3 coding sequence is TGCGCCAGCAGCTTGGCGATGTCCGGGACCAGCACAGATACGCAGTATTTT. Translating gives CASSLAMSGTSTDTQYF.